Presented here are 9 T cell receptor beta chains from one specimen sequenced in a study of cytomegalovirus exposure and HLA in healthy donors. The protocol was immunoSEQ multiplex PCR, while the TCRdb copy is restricted to in-frame clones and leaves out a portion. Among about 110,000 clones listed, approximately 90% were seen once. Sequenced: PBMCs. These receptors originate from a woman aged 18-35 years in good health and CMV-seronegative.

The chain carries TRBV4-3 and TRBJ2-7; TRBD2 matches 7 bases. This CDR3 comprises 16 residues. The V gene's germline CDR1 is LGHNA and CDR2 YSLEER. After removal of 2 bases from V and 0 bases from J, the junction contained 7 bases not matched to a gene. The CDR3 DNA reads TGCGCCAGCAGCCAACGAAGCGGGGTCGTCTCCTACGAGCAGTACTTC. It encodes CASSQRSGVVSYEQYF.

This chain joins TRBV18 and TRBJ1-5, with 7 bases matching TRBD1. Germline CDR1 and CDR2: KGHSH and LQKENI. This CDR3 contains 18 residues. V lost 4 bases to trimming and J lost 11 bases; unmatched junction nucleotides: 23. The CDR3 sequence is CASSLTPLGGQAEVAQHF. DNA of the CDR3: TGTGCCAGCTCACTTACCCCACTGGGTGGACAGGCTGAGGTGGCCCAGCATTTT.

V gene TRBV30 combines with J gene TRBJ2-7; 10 nucleotides match TRBD1. The trim removed 5 bases at V and 6 bases at J, leaving 4 bases unmatched. CDR3 length equals 12 residues. CDR1 is GTSNPN and CDR2 is SVGIG in the germline V gene (reference sequence). The CDR3 is CAWRDRGGEQYF. In DNA form, the CDR3 reads TGTGCCTGGCGGGACAGGGGTGGCGAGCAGTACTTC.

The chain employs TRBV4-3 and TRBJ1-3; possible D gene TRBD1, 5 bases. Trimming removed 0 bases from V and 4 bases from J, with 16 bases in between. Germline assignment: CDR1 LGHNA and CDR2 YSLEER. This CDR3 has 17 amino acids. CDR3 amino acids: CASSQDGQGFSGNTIYF. CDR3 in DNA: TGCGCCAGCAGCCAAGATGGGCAGGGTTTCTCAGGAAACACCATATATTTT.

The rearrangement joins TRBV5-5 to TRBJ2-1; TRBD1 matches at 11 bases. V was pared by 7 bases and J by 2 bases, with 11 bases of the junction left unmatched. CDR1 is SGHKS and CDR2 is YYEKEE in the germline V gene (reference sequence). The CDR3 length is 17 residues. CDR3 coding DNA: TGTGCCAGCCTGCGCACGGGACAGGGGGTCACCTACAATGAGCAGTTCTTC. Protein: CASLRTGQGVTYNEQFF.

The V call is TRBV7-9, the J call TRBJ1-2; no clear D gene. The CDR3 is made up of 16 amino acids. In germline, CDR1 is SEHNR, CDR2 FQNEAQ (reference sequence). Trimming shortened V by 1 base and J by 8 bases, and 20 bases separated the two germline ends. This chain's CDR3 is CASSLVPGVTHDGYTF. DNA for the CDR3: TGTGCCAGCAGCTTAGTGCCCGGAGTGACGCATGACGGCTACACCTTC.

This clone was recorded only once. The genes are TRBV18 and TRBJ2-7; 7 bases match TRBD1. In germline, CDR1 is KGHSH, CDR2 LQKENI. This CDR3 spans 14 amino acids. J lost 4 bases, V lost 3 bases, and 6 bases had no gene match. In DNA form, the CDR3 reads TGTGCCAGCTCACCTGAGAGGGGGCGGTACGAGCAGTACTTC. This encodes CASSPERGRYEQYF.

The rearrangement joins TRBV5-1 to TRBJ1-2; D not certain. Germline loops: CDR1 SGHRS, CDR2 YFSETQ. V was trimmed by 3 bases and J by 7 bases, leaving 13 bases between them. The CDR3 length is 13 residues. CDR3 in DNA: TGCGCCAGCAGCTCGTCGGACTCCCTTGGCTACACCTTC. Translation gives CASSSSDSLGYTF.

The chain combines TRBV5-1 with TRBJ1-2; D may be TRBD1 (6 bases). The CDR3 sequence is 14 residues long. Trimming removed 2 bases from V and 6 bases from J, with 14 bases in between. Per germline, CDR1 SGHRS and CDR2 YFSETQ. As DNA, the CDR3 is TGCGCCAGCAGCTTAAATACACAGGGAGATGGCTACACCTTC. Protein product: CASSLNTQGDGYTF.